This is a list of T cell receptor beta chains from one sample in a study of graft-versus-host responses after intestinal transplantation. These receptors' antigens are unknown. Produced via immunoSEQ multiplex PCR; TCRdb's table is partial and in-frame only. The sample yields around 90,000 clones, approximately 92% seen once. This sample comprised unstimulated CD8+ T cells sorted from spleen or lymph node cells, obtained before transplant. Receptor source: a human donor who was the organ donor for an intestinal transplant. The CDR3 runs from the conserved cysteine through the conserved F or W. A D gene is named only where the DNA matches it firmly. Size is stated for part of the rows, as once, few or many counts, or as a class when the clone is expanded.

j_call: TRBJ2-1
clone_size: -
d_call: -
v_call: TRBV6-1
cdr3_nt: TGTGCCAGCAGTGGGTTCAGGGGCCTTTCGAATGAGCAGTTCTTC
cdr3_aa: CASSGFRGLSNEQFF

j_call: TRBJ2-5
clone_size: -
d_call: TRBD2
v_call: TRBV29-1
cdr3_nt: TGCAGCGTTGTCCGCCAAGCTGCAGGACTAGGCCAAGAGACCCAGTACTTC
cdr3_aa: CSVVRQAAGLGQETQYF

j_call: TRBJ2-3
clone_size: -
d_call: TRBD1
v_call: TRBV7-9
cdr3_nt: TGTGCCAGCAGCTTAGGGCAGGGGGCAACAGATACGCAGTATTTT
cdr3_aa: CASSLGQGATDTQYF

j_call: TRBJ1-5
clone_size: -
d_call: TRBD1
v_call: TRBV23-1
cdr3_nt: TGCGCCAGCACGGGGACAGAGATTAGCAATCAGCCCCAGCATTTT
cdr3_aa: CASTGTEISNQPQHF

j_call: TRBJ1-1
clone_size: -
d_call: -
v_call: TRBV29-1
cdr3_nt: TGCAGCGTTGTAGCCATCGAGTACGAAGCTTTCTTT
cdr3_aa: CSVVAIEYEAFF

j_call: TRBJ2-1
clone_size: -
d_call: TRBD2
v_call: TRBV7-3
cdr3_nt: TGTGCCAGCAGCCCTATCTTCGGACTAGCGGGGATCAATGAGCAGTTCTTC
cdr3_aa: CASSPIFGLAGINEQFF

j_call: TRBJ2-4
clone_size: -
d_call: -
v_call: TRBV5-6
cdr3_nt: TGTGCCAGCAGCTTACTACCGACAGCAAACATTCAGTACTTC
cdr3_aa: CASSLLPTANIQYF

j_call: TRBJ2-7
clone_size: -
d_call: TRBD1
v_call: TRBV9
cdr3_nt: TGTGCCAGCAGCGACGGGACAGGGCACCGTTTGAACGAGCAGTACTTC
cdr3_aa: CASSDGTGHRLNEQYF

j_call: TRBJ2-7
clone_size: once
d_call: -
v_call: TRBV19
cdr3_nt: TGTGCCAGTAGTACTTCTCTAGGACAGACCGGCGGCTACGAGCAGTACTTC
cdr3_aa: CASSTSLGQTGGYEQYF

j_call: TRBJ2-6
clone_size: -
d_call: -
v_call: TRBV4-1
cdr3_nt: TGCGCCAGCAGCCAACGTACAAGCTCTGGGGCCAACGTCCTGACTTTC
cdr3_aa: CASSQRTSSGANVLTF

j_call: TRBJ2-3
clone_size: -
d_call: -
v_call: TRBV6-5
cdr3_nt: TGTGCCAGCATGAATAGCGCAGATACGCAGTATTTT
cdr3_aa: CASMNSADTQYF

j_call: TRBJ2-2
clone_size: -
d_call: -
v_call: TRBV2
cdr3_nt: TGTGCCAGCACCGGGGGACTCCCGGTCACCGGGGAGCTGTTTTTT
cdr3_aa: CASTGGLPVTGELFF

j_call: TRBJ1-4
clone_size: -
d_call: TRBD1
v_call: TRBV6-1
cdr3_nt: TGTGCCAGCCGCCCCGGGACAGGGACGAAAAAACTGTTTTTT
cdr3_aa: CASRPGTGTKKLFF

j_call: TRBJ2-7
clone_size: -
d_call: -
v_call: TRBV6-6
cdr3_nt: TGTGCCAGCACCGGGTACTACGAGCAGTACTTC
cdr3_aa: CASTGYYEQYF

j_call: TRBJ2-7
clone_size: -
d_call: -
v_call: TRBV4-1
cdr3_nt: TGCGCCAGCAGCCCTCAGTCCCTCTACGAGCAGTACTTC
cdr3_aa: CASSPQSLYEQYF

j_call: TRBJ2-1
clone_size: -
d_call: TRBD2
v_call: TRBV28
cdr3_nt: TGTGCCAGCACCCCCGGGACTAGCGGTTGGGATGAGCAGTTCTTC
cdr3_aa: CASTPGTSGWDEQFF

j_call: TRBJ2-3
clone_size: once
d_call: -
v_call: TRBV7-9
cdr3_nt: TGTGCCAGCAGCTTCGAGGTGGGAGATACGCAGTATTTT
cdr3_aa: CASSFEVGDTQYF

j_call: TRBJ2-5
clone_size: -
d_call: -
v_call: TRBV11-2
cdr3_nt: TGTGCCAGCAGCCCGCTAGAGGGTCCATACCCAGAGACCCAGTACTTC
cdr3_aa: CASSPLEGPYPETQYF

j_call: TRBJ1-2
clone_size: -
d_call: TRBD1
v_call: TRBV13
cdr3_nt: TGTGCCAGCAGCGGAGGGGGACAGTGGGGAGGCTACACCTTC
cdr3_aa: CASSGGGQWGGYTF

j_call: TRBJ2-7
clone_size: -
d_call: -
v_call: TRBV7-8
cdr3_nt: TGTGCCAGCAGCGCCTGGGACAACTCCTACGAGCAGTACTTC
cdr3_aa: CASSAWDNSYEQYF

j_call: TRBJ1-3
clone_size: -
d_call: -
v_call: TRBV9
cdr3_nt: TGTGCCAGCAGCGTTGCCCACTCCAGAAACACCATATATTTT
cdr3_aa: CASSVAHSRNTIYF

j_call: TRBJ1-1
clone_size: -
d_call: -
v_call: TRBV29-1
cdr3_nt: TGCAGCGGTGGGGGGAGAGTGAACACTGAAGCTTTCTTT
cdr3_aa: CSGGGRVNTEAFF

j_call: TRBJ2-7
clone_size: -
d_call: TRBD1
v_call: TRBV7-3
cdr3_nt: TGTGCCAGCAGCTCCACCCCGGGACAGGGAAATGAGCAGTACTTC
cdr3_aa: CASSSTPGQGNEQYF

j_call: TRBJ2-1
clone_size: -
d_call: -
v_call: TRBV27
cdr3_nt: TGTGCCAGCGGTCAGGGCAGTGACTACAATGAGCAGTTCTTC
cdr3_aa: CASGQGSDYNEQFF

j_call: TRBJ1-1
clone_size: -
d_call: -
v_call: TRBV6-1
cdr3_nt: TGTGCCAGCAGCGCCGGGGCCGGGGGCACTGAAGCTTTCTTT
cdr3_aa: CASSAGAGGTEAFF

j_call: TRBJ1-1
clone_size: -
d_call: -
v_call: TRBV19
cdr3_nt: TGTGCCAGTAGTCCGTTCCGGGGGGCTTCGCATGAAGCTTTCTTT
cdr3_aa: CASSPFRGASHEAFF

j_call: TRBJ2-7
clone_size: -
d_call: TRBD2
v_call: TRBV5-1
cdr3_nt: TGCGCCAGCAGCTTGATCGTAAGCGGGAGAGTCTACGAGCAGTACTTC
cdr3_aa: CASSLIVSGRVYEQYF

j_call: TRBJ2-7
clone_size: -
d_call: TRBD2
v_call: TRBV19
cdr3_nt: TGTGCCAGTAGTATAGATTTTGCTAGCGGGAGCTACGAGCAGTACTTC
cdr3_aa: CASSIDFASGSYEQYF

j_call: TRBJ1-6
clone_size: once
d_call: -
v_call: TRBV19
cdr3_nt: TGTGCCAGTAGTACAGGGTACTCACCCCTCCACTTT
cdr3_aa: CASSTGYSPLHF

j_call: TRBJ2-3
clone_size: -
d_call: -
v_call: TRBV9
cdr3_nt: TGTGCCAGCAGCGTATGGGGCCCAGATACGCAGTATTTT
cdr3_aa: CASSVWGPDTQYF

j_call: TRBJ1-2
clone_size: -
d_call: -
v_call: TRBV5-1
cdr3_nt: TGCGCCAGCAGCTTGCGAGGAGAAGTCAAAGGCTACACCTTC
cdr3_aa: CASSLRGEVKGYTF

j_call: TRBJ1-1
clone_size: -
d_call: TRBD1
v_call: TRBV4-1
cdr3_nt: TGCGCCAGCAGCCTCGAGGCTGGGACAGGGTGGATGAACACTGAAGCTTTCTTT
cdr3_aa: CASSLEAGTGWMNTEAFF

j_call: TRBJ2-1
clone_size: -
d_call: -
v_call: TRBV27
cdr3_nt: TGTGCCAGCAGTCCCTACGACAATTTCAATGAGCAGTTCTTC
cdr3_aa: CASSPYDNFNEQFF

j_call: TRBJ1-3
clone_size: -
d_call: -
v_call: TRBV6-5
cdr3_nt: TGTGCCAGCAGTTCCCAGACAGTACCCTCTGGAAACACCATATATTTT
cdr3_aa: CASSSQTVPSGNTIYF

j_call: TRBJ2-5
clone_size: -
d_call: -
v_call: TRBV13
cdr3_nt: TGTGCCAGCAGCTCCCTCCAAGAGACCCAGTACTTC
cdr3_aa: CASSSLQETQYF

j_call: TRBJ2-1
clone_size: -
d_call: TRBD1
v_call: TRBV19
cdr3_nt: TGTGCCAGTAGTATATCGGGACAGGGTCCGTGGCAGTTCTTC
cdr3_aa: CASSISGQGPWQFF

j_call: TRBJ2-1
clone_size: -
d_call: TRBD1
v_call: TRBV7-9
cdr3_nt: TGTGCCAGCAGCCACTCCGAGGGGGCGTCGTGGAATGAGCAGTTCTTC
cdr3_aa: CASSHSEGASWNEQFF

j_call: TRBJ1-5
clone_size: -
d_call: -
v_call: TRBV19
cdr3_nt: TGTGCCAGTAGTATAGCGGGTGGCTACTATCAGCCCCAGCATTTT
cdr3_aa: CASSIAGGYYQPQHF

j_call: TRBJ2-3
clone_size: -
d_call: TRBD1
v_call: TRBV5-1
cdr3_nt: TGCGCCAGCAGGCCCCTCATCCCGGGACAGGGATCAACAGATACGCAGTATTTT
cdr3_aa: CASRPLIPGQGSTDTQYF

j_call: TRBJ1-2
clone_size: -
d_call: -
v_call: TRBV12-5
cdr3_nt: TGTGCTAGTGGAAGGGGTAGGCCCTTTAACTATGGCTACACCTTC
cdr3_aa: CASGRGRPFNYGYTF